The source of this TCR beta chain is a study of Graves' ophthalmopathy and Graves' hyperthyroidism. Study observations and caveats: The blood repertoire also included most expanded thyroid clonotypes above 0.001 frequency.

The germline gives CDR1 SGDLS, CDR2 YYNGEE. Unmatched junction bases numbered 5, after V lost 3 bases and J lost 4 bases. There are 15 residues in the CDR3. Ophthalmopathy donors were characterized by moderate-to-severe activity, CAS of at least 3, NOSPECS of at least 4, and duration under 3 months. Clinical symptoms and serum thyroxine were used for diagnosis; TRAb, thyroid ultrasound and orbital computed tomography were also relied on. Beta-chain TCR CDR3 regions were amplified from RNA transcripts. RT-PCR was first run with HTBI primers, then multiplex PCR in a second round. TCRdb re-derived calls from the multiplex PCR reads in MiXCR, one entry per CDR3 protein. Of roughly 700,000 distinct CDR3 sequences in the sample, approximately 40% are singletons; the top ten hold approximately 43%. The sample holds many counts of this clonotype. Its antigen is not known.

The sequencing input was peripheral blood. The rearrangement links TRBV9 to TRBJ2-2; 8 bases are shared with TRBD1. The sequence was collected from an adult man with Graves' ophthalmopathy. The CDR3 DNA reads TGTGCCAGCAGCGGAAGACAGGGGACCACCGGGGAGCTGTTTTTT. This codes for CASSGRQGTTGELFF.